The rows below give T cell receptor beta chains drawn from one sample of a study of cytomegalovirus exposure and HLA in healthy donors. This table comes from immunoSEQ multiplex PCR, and its TCRdb copy is limited to in-frame clones, with some not included. The data contain around 100,000 clones, 55% to 75% of them singletons. Material: PBMCs. The origin of the receptors is a man aged 25 to 40 in good health and CMV-seropositive. The CDR3 runs from the conserved cysteine through the conserved F or W. D genes are given only for firm matches. Clone size appears in some rows only: once, few, many, or a class for an expanded clone.

>NA|TRBJ2-7|NA|TRBV6-5
TGTGCCAGCAGTTATGGGGGCGGCGAGCAGTACTTC
CASSYGGGEQYF
>NA|TRBJ1-5|few|TRBV19
TGTGCCAGTAAACTCTACAGCAATCAGCCCCAGCATTTT
CASKLYSNQPQHF
>NA|TRBJ1-2|NA|TRBV6-5
TGTGCCAGCAGTTACGGGGGGGGGACGGACTATGGCTACACCTTC
CASSYGGGTDYGYTF
>NA|TRBJ1-1|NA|TRBV5-6
TGTGCCAGCAGCCCGGTAGACAGGAACACTGAAGCTTTCTTT
CASSPVDRNTEAFF
>TRBD1|TRBJ1-1|NA|TRBV29-1
TGCAGCGTTAAAGCAGGGGGCAACACTGAAGCTTTCTTT
CSVKAGGNTEAFF
>NA|TRBJ1-4|NA|TRBV4-2
TGTGCCAGCAGCCAAGACAGGGGTGGAAGTGAAAAACTGTTTTTT
CASSQDRGGSEKLFF
>TRBD2|TRBJ2-2|NA|TRBV9
TGTGCCAGCAGCGTAGGACCCCTGGCGGGAGGGGACACCGGGGAGCTGTTTTTT
CASSVGPLAGGDTGELFF
>TRBD2|TRBJ2-5|NA|TRBV9
TGTGCCAGCAGCGTAGCGGTGGGGGGGGAGACCCAGTACTTC
CASSVAVGGETQYF
>NA|TRBJ1-1|NA|TRBV28
TGTGCCAGTCTCGAAGGCAGGGCGAGCCCTGCAGCTTTCTTT
CASLEGRASPAAFF
>NA|TRBJ1-5|few|TRBV19
TGTGCCAGTAGTATCAGGGTAGGGAATCAGCCCCAGCATTTT
CASSIRVGNQPQHF
>TRBD1|TRBJ1-2|NA|TRBV7-3
TGTGCCAGCAGCCCCCCGGGACAGGTTAAAACCTTC
CASSPPGQVKTF
>TRBD1|TRBJ1-2|NA|TRBV6-4
TGTGCCAGCAGTCGGACAGGGGGGAGCTATGGCTACACCTTC
CASSRTGGSYGYTF
>NA|TRBJ2-7|NA|TRBV20-1
TGCAGTGCAAGGGGGGGCTACGAGCAGTACTTC
CSARGGYEQYF
>TRBD2|TRBJ2-1|NA|TRBV28
TGTGCCAGCAGAAAACCGGGACTAGCGGGATACAATGAGCAGTTCTTC
CASRKPGLAGYNEQFF
>TRBD1|TRBJ1-5|NA|TRBV28
TGTGCCAGCAGTTCAACAGGGGTGGTCCAGCCCCAGCATTTT
CASSSTGVVQPQHF
>TRBD1|TRBJ1-4|NA|TRBV5-1
TGCGCCAGCAGCTCTGGGACAGCTGCAACTAATGAAAAACTGTTTTTT
CASSSGTAATNEKLFF
>NA|TRBJ1-4|few|TRBV4-1
TGCGCCAGCAGCCAAGATGGACTTCTTAATGAAAAACTGTTTTTT
CASSQDGLLNEKLFF
>NA|TRBJ1-2|NA|TRBV15
TGTGCCACCAGCAGAGATAGGGCGGGGGGCTACACCTTC
CATSRDRAGGYTF
>NA|TRBJ2-1|NA|TRBV29-1
TGCAGCGCCCCCACAAGTCCCTACAATGAGCAGTTCTTC
CSAPTSPYNEQFF
>TRBD1|TRBJ1-5|NA|TRBV7-6
TGTGCCAGCAGCCCCCGGGACAGGCATAGCAATCAGCCCCAGCATTTT
CASSPRDRHSNQPQHF
>TRBD1|TRBJ1-6|once|TRBV27
TGTGCCAGCAGCTTTGCCTTTCGGTGGGCCGGGACAGGGGGTTCACCCCTCCACTTT
CASSFAFRWAGTGGSPLHF
>TRBD1|TRBJ2-3|NA|TRBV11-2
TGTGCCAGCAGCTTATATGAATGGACAGGGGTAGCAGATACGCAGTATTTT
CASSLYEWTGVADTQYF
>TRBD1|TRBJ1-2|NA|TRBV30
TGTGCCATAGCAGGGGGTGCGTACTATGGCTACACCTTC
CAIAGGAYYGYTF
>NA|TRBJ1-4|once|TRBV2
TGTGCCAGCAGTGCCAGGGGTAATGAAAAACTGTTTTTT
CASSARGNEKLFF
>TRBD1|TRBJ1-2|NA|TRBV27
TGTGCCAGCAGTCCCCACAGGGGCCCCTATGGCTACACCTTC
CASSPHRGPYGYTF
>TRBD1|TRBJ1-1|once|TRBV5-8
TGTGCCAGCAGCCCCGCCCCCAGGGGGAAAGGTTTCTTT
CASSPAPRGKGFF
>NA|TRBJ2-5|NA|TRBV11-3
TGTGCCAGCGCCCCCACGGGTGGAGAGACCCAGTACTTC
CASAPTGGETQYF
>NA|TRBJ1-4|NA|TRBV11-2
TGTGCCAGCAGCTTCCCACGGGGGTCCTCCGAAAAACTGTTTTTT
CASSFPRGSSEKLFF
>NA|TRBJ2-3|once|TRBV5-1
TGCGCCAGCAGCTTTGACATCCCAGATACGCAGTATTTT
CASSFDIPDTQYF
>NA|TRBJ1-1|few|TRBV29-1
TGCAGCGTTGAAGAACCACGGGACACTGAAGCTTTCTTT
CSVEEPRDTEAFF
>TRBD1|TRBJ2-3|NA|TRBV11-3
TGTGCCAGCACCCTCGGGACAGGAGGGACAGATACGCAGTATTTT
CASTLGTGGTDTQYF
>TRBD1|TRBJ2-2|NA|TRBV5-1
TGCGCCAGCAGCTTGTCATCAACCCGAACAGGGGGCCGCGGCGGGGAGCTGTTTTTT
CASSLSSTRTGGRGGELFF
>TRBD1|TRBJ2-7|few|TRBV4-1
TGCGCCAGCAGTAGGGGGCTCGCGGGCCACGAGCAGTACTTC
CASSRGLAGHEQYF
>TRBD2|TRBJ2-1|once|TRBV19
TGTGCCAGTAGTGTAGGAGCGGGAGGTGGCAATGAGCAGTTCTTC
CASSVGAGGGNEQFF
>NA|TRBJ2-1|NA|TRBV5-4
TGTGCCAGCAGCTTGCCCGGACACTTCAATGAGCAGTTCTTC
CASSLPGHFNEQFF
>TRBD1|TRBJ2-3|few|TRBV4-3
TGCGCCAGCAGCCAAGATGCGACAGGGGGTATTACAGATACGCAGTATTTT
CASSQDATGGITDTQYF
>NA|TRBJ2-1|NA|TRBV11-3
TGTGCCAGCAGCTTAGGCAGTGAGCAGTTCTTC
CASSLGSEQFF
>NA|TRBJ1-2|NA|TRBV15
TGTGCCACCAGCAGAGGCCGCACGATTTCGGGGGTACTCCTCTATGGCTACACCTTC
CATSRGRTISGVLLYGYTF
>TRBD1|TRBJ2-1|NA|TRBV5-1
TGCGCCAGCAGATCCTCCGGGACAGGGGAAAGCAATGAGCAATTCTTC
CASRSSGTGESNEQFF
>NA|TRBJ2-7|NA|TRBV7-9
TGTGCCAGCAGCGGTAGCGGAACCTTAACTACCCACACCTACGAGCAGTACTTC
CASSGSGTLTTHTYEQYF
>TRBD2|TRBJ2-3|NA|TRBV5-6
TGTGCCAGCAGCTTCTCCGGGACTAGCGGGAGGAAGAGCACAGATACGCAGTATTTT
CASSFSGTSGRKSTDTQYF
>NA|TRBJ1-2|few|TRBV14
TGTGCCAGCAGCCCGGCGGGGAACTATGGCTACACCTTC
CASSPAGNYGYTF
>NA|TRBJ1-5|NA|TRBV11-3
TGTGCCAGCAGCGAGATCCAGGTTATCAATCAGCCCCAGCATTTT
CASSEIQVINQPQHF
>NA|TRBJ2-4|few|TRBV4-1
TGCGCCAGCAGCCACGGGATCGCGAAGTACTTC
CASSHGIAKYF
>TRBD2|TRBJ2-3|NA|TRBV2
TGTGCCAGCAGTTCGGGACTAGGGTTAGATACGCAGTATTTT
CASSSGLGLDTQYF
>TRBD1|TRBJ1-1|few|TRBV29-1
TGCAGCGTGACAGGGGTAGGGGTGAACACTGAAGCTTTCTTT
CSVTGVGVNTEAFF
>NA|TRBJ2-7|NA|TRBV6-5
TGTGCCAGCAGTTACTCCGGGGGGCCCACCTACGAGCAGTACTTC
CASSYSGGPTYEQYF
>TRBD2|TRBJ2-2|NA|TRBV6-5
TGTGCCAGCCGGGGGGGTGGGACCGGGGAGCTGTTTTTT
CASRGGGTGELFF
>NA|TRBJ1-2|NA|TRBV27
TGTGCCAGCAGTTTGGAGGGTAACTATGGCTACACCTTC
CASSLEGNYGYTF
>NA|TRBJ2-3|once|TRBV2
TGTGCCAGTATCGGGCAGGCAGGGCTTTTAGATACGCAGTATTTT
CASIGQAGLLDTQYF
>TRBD1|TRBJ1-1|few|TRBV29-1
TGCAGCGCCGAGGGGACAGCTATGAACACTGAAGCTTTCTTT
CSAEGTAMNTEAFF
>TRBD2|TRBJ2-3|NA|TRBV18
TGTGCCAGCTCACACTCCGGGACTAGCGGGGGGGCCCTAGATACGCAGTATTTT
CASSHSGTSGGALDTQYF
>NA|TRBJ2-5|NA|TRBV5-1
TGCGCCAGCAGCCCGCGGGGACAAGAGACCCAGTACTTC
CASSPRGQETQYF
>NA|TRBJ1-6|few|TRBV28
TGTGCCAGCAGTGGGGCAGGACAGCCAATTAATCTCGGGGCCCTCCACTTT
CASSGAGQPINLGALHF
>NA|TRBJ2-1|NA|TRBV6-5
TGTGCCAGCAGCCTTGCCAGGGCTAACTACAATGAGCAGTTCTTC
CASSLARANYNEQFF